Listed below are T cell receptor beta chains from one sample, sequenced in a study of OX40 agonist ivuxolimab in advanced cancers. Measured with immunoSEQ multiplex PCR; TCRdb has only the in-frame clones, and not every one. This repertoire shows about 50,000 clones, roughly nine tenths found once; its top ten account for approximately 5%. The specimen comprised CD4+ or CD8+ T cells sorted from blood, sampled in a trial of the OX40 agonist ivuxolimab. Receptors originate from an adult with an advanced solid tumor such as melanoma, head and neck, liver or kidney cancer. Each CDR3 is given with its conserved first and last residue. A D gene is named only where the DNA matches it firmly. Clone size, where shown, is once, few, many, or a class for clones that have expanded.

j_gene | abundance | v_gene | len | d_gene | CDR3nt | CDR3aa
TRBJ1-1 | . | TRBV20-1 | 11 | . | TGCAGTGCTCCCCGTCCCCCTGAAGCTTTCTTT | CSAPRPPEAFF
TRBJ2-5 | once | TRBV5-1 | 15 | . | TGCGCCAGCAGCTCTGGCCTAGCAGGGCAAGAGACCCAGTACTTC | CASSSGLAGQETQYF
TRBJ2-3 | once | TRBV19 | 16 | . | TGTGCCAGTGATGGGGGGGCCCAACTTTCCACAGATACGCAGTATTTT | CASDGGAQLSTDTQYF
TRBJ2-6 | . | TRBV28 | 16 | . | TGTGCCAGCAGTTCTCCGGGATTCTCTGGGGCCAACGTCCTGACTTTC | CASSSPGFSGANVLTF
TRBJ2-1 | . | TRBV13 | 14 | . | TGTGCCAGCAGCTTCCTGGGCGGCGACAATGAGCAGTTCTTC | CASSFLGGDNEQFF
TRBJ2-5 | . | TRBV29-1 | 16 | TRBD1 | TGCAGCGGCGTGGGGGCCCGGACAGGGGGCGAAGAGACCCAGTACTTC | CSGVGARTGGEETQYF
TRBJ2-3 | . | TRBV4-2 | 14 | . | TGTGCCAGCAGCCAGATGGGCGGCACAGATACGCAGTATTTT | CASSQMGGTDTQYF
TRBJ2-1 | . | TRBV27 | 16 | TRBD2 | TGTGCCAGCAGTTTGCCCGGACTAGCGGGATACAATGAGCAGTTCTTC | CASSLPGLAGYNEQFF
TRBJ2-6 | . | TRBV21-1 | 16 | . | TGTGCCAGCAGCAAAGGGGGGAGCTCTGGGGCCAACGTCCTGACTTTC | CASSKGGSSGANVLTF
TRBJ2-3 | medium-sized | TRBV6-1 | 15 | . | TGTGCCAGCAGTGAAGGGCTGGGGAGCACAGATACGCAGTATTTT | CASSEGLGSTDTQYF
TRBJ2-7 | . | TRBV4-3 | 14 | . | TGCGCCAGCAGCCAACTCGCAGTAGCGGCCGAGCAGTACTTC | CASSQLAVAAEQYF
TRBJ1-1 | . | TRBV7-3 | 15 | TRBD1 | TGTGCCAGCAGCTTAGGACAGGGCGAGAACACTGAAGCTTTCTTT | CASSLGQGENTEAFF
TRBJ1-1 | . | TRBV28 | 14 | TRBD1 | TGTGCCAGCAGTCACAGGGGAATGAACACTGAAGCTTTCTTT | CASSHRGMNTEAFF
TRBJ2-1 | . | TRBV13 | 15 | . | TGTGCCAGCAGCACCTTCGCGGGGGCCCTCAATGAGCAGTTCTTC | CASSTFAGALNEQFF
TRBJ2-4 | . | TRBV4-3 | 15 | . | TGCGCCAGCAGCCAAGACGGATTAGCCAAAAACATTCAGTACTTC | CASSQDGLAKNIQYF
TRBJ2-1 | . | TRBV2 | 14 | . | TGTGCCAGCTTTGCGAGCGGGTTGGGCAATGAGCAGTTCTTC | CASFASGLGNEQFF
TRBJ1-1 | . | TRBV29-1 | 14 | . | TGCAGCGCCAGACTCGGGGGGCGGAACACTGAAGCTTTCTTT | CSARLGGRNTEAFF
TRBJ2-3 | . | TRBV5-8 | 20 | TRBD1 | TGTGCCAGCAGCCGAGACAGGGGGCGGGTGACGGTTAAAGTCACAGATACGCAGTATTTT | CASSRDRGRVTVKVTDTQYF
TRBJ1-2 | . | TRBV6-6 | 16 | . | TGTGCCAGCAGTTACTCGAGTCAGGGTTCCCCCTATGGCTACACCTTC | CASSYSSQGSPYGYTF
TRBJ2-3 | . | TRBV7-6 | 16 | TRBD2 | TGTGCCAGCAGCTTCCTAGCGGGGGGACTCACAGATACGCAGTATTTT | CASSFLAGGLTDTQYF
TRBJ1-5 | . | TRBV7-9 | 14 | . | TGTGCCAGCAGCTTTGGCGGCCTCAATCAGCCCCAGCATTTT | CASSFGGLNQPQHF
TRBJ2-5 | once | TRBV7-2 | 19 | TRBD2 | TGTGCCAGCAGCCAGGGTCCGGGACTAGCGGGGGGAGGCCAAGAGACCCAGTACTTC | CASSQGPGLAGGGQETQYF
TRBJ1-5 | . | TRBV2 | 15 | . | TGTGCCAGCAGGGTGGACTTGAATAGCAATCAGCCCCAGCATTTT | CASRVDLNSNQPQHF
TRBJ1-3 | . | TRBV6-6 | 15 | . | TGTGCCAGCAGCGTGATGGGAAGCTCTGGAAACACCATATATTTT | CASSVMGSSGNTIYF
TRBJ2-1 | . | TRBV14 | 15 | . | TGTGCCAGCAGCCAAGTGGCCAGCTCCTACAATGAGCAGTTCTTC | CASSQVASSYNEQFF
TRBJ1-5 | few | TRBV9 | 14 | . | TGTGCCAGCAGCCTAGGGCTCGCGGGCCAGCCCCAGCATTTT | CASSLGLAGQPQHF
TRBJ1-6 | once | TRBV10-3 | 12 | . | TGTGCCATCTCTGGGGAGGATTCACCCCTCCACTTT | CAISGEDSPLHF
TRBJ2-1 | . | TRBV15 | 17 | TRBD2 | TGTGCCACCAGCAGATCGCATCTGATAGCGGGGGAGACTGAGCAGTTCTTC | CATSRSHLIAGETEQFF
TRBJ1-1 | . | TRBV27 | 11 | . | TGTGCCAGCAGTTTAGGAGCTGAAGCTTTCTTT | CASSLGAEAFF
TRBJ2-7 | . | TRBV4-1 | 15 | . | TGCGCCAGCAGCCCCATCGGGACCGGGAGCTACGAGCAGTACTTC | CASSPIGTGSYEQYF
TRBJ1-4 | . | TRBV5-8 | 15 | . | TGTGCCAGCAGCCTTCCGACAGGACTAAATGAAAAACTGTTTTTT | CASSLPTGLNEKLFF
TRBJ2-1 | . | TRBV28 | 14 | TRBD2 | TGTGCCAGCAGTTTTGTAGCGGGTAGGAATGAGCAGTTCTTC | CASSFVAGRNEQFF
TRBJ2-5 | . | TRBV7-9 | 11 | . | TGTGCCAGCAGCTCGGGGGAGACCCAGTACTTC | CASSSGETQYF
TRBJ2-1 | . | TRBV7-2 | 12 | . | TGTGCCAGCAGCTTAGTGTGGGCTGAGCAGTTCTTC | CASSLVWAEQFF
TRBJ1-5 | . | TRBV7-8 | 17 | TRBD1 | TGTGCCAGCAGCTTAGTTCGCACAGGGGTAGAGGATCAGCCCCAGCATTTT | CASSLVRTGVEDQPQHF